These 10 T cell receptor beta chains came from one sample sequenced in a study of T cells in Graves' hyperthyroidism and ophthalmopathy. RNA transcripts were the template for amplifying TCR beta CDR3 regions. Primed by the HTBI set, a first-round RT-PCR was run on the TCR CDR3. MiXCR was run by TCRdb on the multiplex PCR reads, yielding one entry per CDR3 protein. The sample includes some 350,000 distinct CDR3 sequences, roughly 15% seen only once; the top ten take around 20%. The material sequenced was blood. Receptors originate from a woman in her sixties or seventies with Graves' ophthalmopathy.

This clonotype has a handful of counts. V usage is TRBV6-5 and J usage is TRBJ2-7; D not certain. This CDR3 has 14 residues. Trimming removed 0 bases at V and 4 bases at J, with 10 bases between. The germline V gene encodes CDR1 MNHEY and CDR2 SVGAGI. The CDR3 is CASSYSAERYEQYF. The CDR3, as DNA: TGTGCCAGCAGTTACTCTGCAGAGAGATACGAGCAGTACTTC.

In this sample, this clonotype turned up many times. The J gene is TRBJ1-5, the V gene TRBV2, with a tentative D call TRBD1 (6 bases). V gave up 2 bases and J gave up 5 bases, with 13 bases separating them. The CDR3 sequence is 15 residues long. The germline V gene has CDR1 SNHLY and CDR2 FYNNEI. The CDR3: CASSETGTVYQPQHF. DNA of the CDR3: TGTGCCAGCAGTGAAACAGGGACTGTCTATCAGCCCCAGCATTTT.

This clonotype was detected many times. The chain uses TRBV20-1 and TRBJ2-7; 7 nucleotides agree with TRBD2. The V and J ends lost 0 bases and 3 bases, in that order; junction bases with no gene match: 14. Germline values: CDR1 DFQATT, CDR2 SNEGSKA (reference sequence). This CDR3 region has 17 residues. The CDR3 protein is CSARDMGGQGGFYEQYF. Here the CDR3 DNA reads TGCAGTGCTAGAGATATGGGAGGGCAGGGAGGTTTCTACGAGCAGTACTTC.

This clonotype was picked up one time. J is TRBJ2-1 and V is TRBV11-3, with 13 bases matching TRBD2. Unmatched junction bases numbered 8, after V lost 5 bases and J lost 4 bases. This CDR3 region has 17 residues. Germline CDR1 is SGHNT and CDR2 is YENEEA. This CDR3 is CASSTTSGRRRYNEQFF. Here the CDR3 DNA reads TGTGCCAGCAGCACGACTAGCGGGAGGAGAAGATACAATGAGCAGTTCTTC.

The chain uses TRBV5-1 and TRBJ2-3; 12 bases map to TRBD2. This CDR3 contains 16 residues. The V gene's germline CDR1 is SGHRS and CDR2 YFSETQ. J lost 7 bases, V lost 1 base, and 7 bases had no gene match. The CDR3 DNA sequence: TGCGCCAGCAGCTTGTTTCTAGCGGGAGGGGCCAATACGCAGTATTTT. Translated, it gives CASSLFLAGGANTQYF.

A word on this clonotype: The junction differs from germline at one of its ends, possibly a read error. The chain links TRBV3-1 to TRBJ2-2, with a tentative D call TRBD1 (6 bases). Germline V gene data show CDR1 as LGHDT and CDR2 as YNNKEL (reference sequence). This CDR3 is 14 amino acids long. The CDR3 nucleotides are TGTGCCGGCAGCCTACAGGGGAACACCGGGGAGCTGTTTTTT. It specifies CAGSLQGNTGELFF.

The gene calls are TRBV2 and TRBJ1-6, with 7 bases fitting TRBD1. The CDR3 is 14 residues long. Germline lookup yields CDR1 SNHLY and CDR2 FYNNEI. J gave up 7 bases and V 3 bases, and 3 bases lay outside the gene matches. The CDR3 protein is CASSDYRGNSPLHF. CDR3 nucleotide sequence: TGTGCCAGCAGTGACTACAGGGGCAATTCACCCCTCCACTTT.

Many counts were recorded for this clonotype. V is TRBV2 and J is TRBJ1-1, with 9 bases fitting TRBD1. This CDR3 region has 14 residues. CDR1 SNHLY and CDR2 FYNNEI come from the germline V gene. The J segment lost 5 bases and the V segment lost 4 bases, leaving 5 bases of the junction unmatched. CDR3 nucleotide sequence: TGTGCCAGCAGTGGGGGGACAGGGAGGACTGAAGCTTTCTTT. It encodes CASSGGTGRTEAFF.

This clonotype was picked up many times. CDR3 coding DNA: TGCGCCAGCAGCTCGGGACTAGCGGGAAGGGGTGAGCAGTTCTTC. Translated, it gives CASSSGLAGRGEQFF. This rearrangement joins TRBV5-1 to TRBJ2-1, with 13 positions matching TRBD2. J was trimmed by 9 bases and V by 3 bases; bases with no gene match: 6. CDR1 and CDR2 (germline): SGHRS, YFSETQ. This CDR3 has 15 residues. The full variable domain, in which reference TRBV5-1 and TRBJ2-1 provide the parts outside the CDR3, is KAGVTQTPRYLIKTRGQQVTLSCSPISGHRSVSWYQQTPGQGLQFLFEYFSETQRNKGNFPGRFSGRQFSNSRSEMNVSTLELGDSALYLCASSSGLAGRGEQFFGPGTRLTVL.

This chain connects TRBV19 to TRBJ1-6, with 8 bases fitting TRBD1. This CDR3 spans 21 amino acids. The J segment lost 0 bases and the V segment lost 8 bases, leaving 21 bases of the junction unmatched. Germline V lookup: CDR1 LNHDA, CDR2 SQIVND (reference sequence). The CDR3 reads CASAWRAGGLMESSYNSPLHF. The CDR3 coding sequence is TGTGCCAGTGCCTGGCGAGCAGGGGGCCTTATGGAAAGCTCCTATAATTCACCCCTCCACTTT. The variable domain in full, completed from reference TRBV19 and TRBJ1-6, reads DGGITQSPKYLFRKEGQNVTLSCEQNLNHDAMYWYRQDPGQGLRLIYYSQIVNDFQKGDIAEGYSVSREKKESFPLTVTSAQKNPTAFYLCASAWRAGGLMESSYNSPLHFGNGTRLTVT.